This T cell receptor beta chain appears in the sequencing data of a study of tumor-infiltrating lymphocytes in primary liver carcinoma. About the study: The patients included men and women who were aged 30 to 69 years.

Study results and caveats: Present in all five tumor regions were only about 7-25% of the top clones. Compared with blood, tumor repertoires held significantly more in their top 250 clones.

From approximately 20-30 mg of unsorted bulk tissue, DNA and RNA were co-extracted together. Every tumor contributed samples taken at five separate regions. Note on this clonotype: Its antigen is as yet unknown.

Looked up from germline, CDR1 is SGHRS and CDR2 is YFSETQ. The V and J ends lost 0 bases and 9 bases, in that order; junction bases with no gene match: 13. The CDR3 consists of 17 residues. Synthesis of TCR beta cDNA was carried out from 500 ng total RNA with a constant-region primer. Each TCR beta library was derived from three nested multiplex PCR rounds that employed slightly modified ARM-PCR. TRBV1-TRBV30 forward primers and a C-beta reverse primer were used in the first two PCR rounds, which each ran for approximately 10 cycles. TCRdb re-called the multiplex PCR reads through MiXCR, storing one row per CDR3 protein. The data show some 120,000 distinct CDR3 sequences, with 50% to 65% seen just once and roughly 9% held by the top ten.

The sequenced material came from liver tumor tissue from sampling region 1. Specified subset: tumor region T1, superior pole. This chain links TRBV5-1 with TRBJ2-2; 8 nucleotides match TRBD2. This receptor was identified in a woman aged 55-70 years with primary liver carcinoma and hepatitis B virus infection. In DNA, the CDR3 is TGCGCCAGCAGCTTGGGTCGTCTAGCGGGTAGTACCTGGGAGCTGTTTTTT. Translating it yields CASSLGRLAGSTWELFF.